A single T cell receptor beta chain is shown here with its context. The antigen is undetermined. This sample was taken from a study of human CD8 memory T cell subsets. A UMI-labeled 5' RACE approach was the method that produced the TCR beta libraries. TCRdb processed the 5' RACE reads again and assigns one entry to each CDR3 protein, with no DNA. The sample table includes roughly 12,000 distinct CDR3 sequences. General study points: Chao1 estimates pointed to stem-like memory T cells having more diversity than precursor exhausted T cells did.

Sequenced sample: CD8+ T cells from PBMCs. The clonotype was recovered from a human donor in good health.

The CDR3 spells CASSLTGTYEQYF. J is TRBJ2-7 and V is TRBV7-8; TCRdb selects TRBD1, and the lack of DNA leaves this call unchecked. Germline V gene sequence: CDR1 SGHVS, CDR2 FQNEAQ. The CDR3 covers 13 residues. The complete variable domain, with remaining parts taken from reference TRBV7-8 and TRBJ2-7, reads GAGVSQSPRYKVAKRGQDVALRCDPISGHVSLFWYQQALGQGPEFLTYFQNEAQLDKSGLPSDRFFAERPEGSVSTLKIQRTQQEDSAVYLCASSLTGTYEQYFGPGTRLTVT.